Listed below are T cell receptor beta chains from one sample, sequenced in a study of blood T cell repertoires in COVID-19. Assay: immunoSEQ multiplex PCR; the TCRdb copy retains only in-frame clones and omits some. The table shows fewer than 200,000 clones, with around 81% occurring only once. What was sequenced was peripheral blood. These receptors all stem from a woman over 75 with COVID-19, enrolled during active disease. Both conserved end residues are part of each CDR3. Where a row states a size, it is once, few, many or the class of an expanded clone; other rows omit it.

V gene	clone size	CDR3 length	CDR3 protein
TRBV11-2	few	18	CASSLSTRAGAHPYEQYF
TRBV5-6	.	18	CASSFGTGTFPLYNEQFF
TRBV19	.	12	CASSIGANEQFF
TRBV7-9	.	12	CASSLGDSFIYF
TRBV7-9	.	16	CASGPGLAGVPDTQYF
TRBV15	.	16	CATSRVGSVGGETQYF
TRBV4-2	.	14	CASSQEEMNTEAFF
TRBV12-2	.	17	CASRSRASGRAGGELFF
TRBV2	.	17	CASSDYGIETTSYEQYF
TRBV19	many	13	CASSIVGLNEQFF
TRBV9	once	14	CASSDRDKPDTQYF
TRBV9	many	14	CASSPPPGGNTIYF
TRBV7-9	.	17	CASSLEGVTGTAGELFF
TRBV5-1	once	13	CASRSVTGDEQFF
TRBV5-1	.	14	CASSLVGAQDTQYF
TRBV6-5	.	15	CASSPDRGPYNEQFF
TRBV6-5	once	13	CASRRTANEKLFF
TRBV7-9	.	15	CASSSRDRSRNEQFF
TRBV6-2/TRBV6-3	.	15	CASSHPSPTGEKLFF
TRBV6-5	.	13	CASKAGGPYEQYF
TRBV29-1	.	14	CSGQDRGRFETQYF
TRBV19	once	14	CASNPDRGNEKLFF
TRBV4-1	.	14	CASSQGISYNEQFF
TRBV10-3	.	15	CAITPGARGHYGYTF
TRBV9	few	15	CASSVWGGGTDTQYF
TRBV27	.	16	CASSLLNRGNTGELFF
TRBV25-1	.	13	CASSGGEGYGYTF
TRBV9	.	15	CASSGGLAGGYEQYF
TRBV19	few	16	CASSSLAGLPGDTQYF
TRBV4-1	.	16	CASSQDLRRAWETQYF
TRBV28	.	16	CASSLRGGRQGYEQYF
TRBV6-2/TRBV6-3	.	16	CASSYSKGSYNSPLHF
TRBV6-5	.	13	CATGVEGDTEAFF
TRBV19	few	15	CATGGGQGNTGELFF
TRBV6-2/TRBV6-3	.	13	CASSKTPWRGYTF
TRBV3-1/TRBV3-2	.	14	CASRPGQGVGGYTF
TRBV18	.	15	CASSPGTGSPTEAFF
TRBV19	.	17	CASSYVGQGVLNYGYTF
TRBV28	.	17	CASKEGRRGRSTGELFF
TRBV5-8	few	16	CASSLWTGPMNTEAFF
TRBV12-3/TRBV12-4	.	12	CASSFHLPQAFF
TRBV28	.	13	CASLTGRGYEQYF
TRBV7-9	.	14	CASSRDRDLRGYTF
TRBV19	.	17	CASSIGTGTSGRDTQYF
TRBV18	.	16	CASSPTTGETNYGYTF
TRBV7-9	.	16	CASSTWTGESPYEQYF
TRBV28	.	16	CASSPHRVSGANVLTF
TRBV7-3	.	13	CASSLQIGGELFF
TRBV19	.	14	CASSVGGAGQPQHF
TRBV19	once	13	CASSSLNAGELFF
TRBV28	.	15	CASRVRGQGNSPLHF
TRBV23-1	once	15	CASSQAQGANTEAFF
TRBV27	.	15	CASSSDRVGTGELFF